This paragraph reports one TCR beta chain. Its antigen is unidentified. This sample was included in a study of T cells in Graves' hyperthyroidism and ophthalmopathy. Study-wide results and caveats: From stable hyperthyroidism, ophthalmopathy was set apart by a 13 V-J model. Researchers found most expanded thyroid clonotypes above 0.001 in blood as well.

Patients were excluded for uncontrolled infection, other autoimmune disease, pregnancy or lactation. Using roughly 9.4 ml of fresh peripheral blood, PBMCs were prepared. TCR beta CDR3 sequences were amplified from RNA transcripts. The TCR CDR3 first-round RT-PCR relied on the HTBI primer set. TCRdb reprocessed the multiplex PCR reads via MiXCR and lists one record per CDR3 protein. The table has about 620,000 distinct CDR3 sequences, roughly 17% seen once. Germline lookup yields CDR1 MNHEY and CDR2 SMNVEV (reference sequence). The CDR3 is 18 amino acids. The V and J ends lost 0 bases and 9 bases respectively, with 24 bases between them.

The rearrangement uses TRBV27 and TRBJ1-5; tentative D call: TRBD1 (6 bases). This clonotype originated in a woman aged 25-40 years with Graves' hyperthyroidism. Sequencing used blood. CDR3 DNA sequence: TGTGCCAGCAGTTTATCCCCCTTCAAATCTGGGACACAATGGCCCCAGCATTTT. Translating gives CASSLSPFKSGTQWPQHF.